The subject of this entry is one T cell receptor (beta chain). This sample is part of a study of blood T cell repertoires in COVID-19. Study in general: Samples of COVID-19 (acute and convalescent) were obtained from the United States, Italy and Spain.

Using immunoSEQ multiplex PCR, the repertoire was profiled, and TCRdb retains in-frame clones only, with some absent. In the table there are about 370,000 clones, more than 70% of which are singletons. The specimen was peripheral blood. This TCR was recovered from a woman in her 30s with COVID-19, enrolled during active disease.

The CDR3 DNA reads as TGTGCCAGCAGCCTCAGGGACTGGGGCAATCAGCCCCAGCATTTT. Translated: CASSLRDWGNQPQHF. This chain uses TRBV7-8 with TRBJ1-5; D may be TRBD1 (5 bases). The ends were cut back, 5 bases at V and 2 bases at J, with 13 bases in the middle. CDR3 size: 15 residues. CDR1 and CDR2 (germline): SGHVS, FQNEAQ.